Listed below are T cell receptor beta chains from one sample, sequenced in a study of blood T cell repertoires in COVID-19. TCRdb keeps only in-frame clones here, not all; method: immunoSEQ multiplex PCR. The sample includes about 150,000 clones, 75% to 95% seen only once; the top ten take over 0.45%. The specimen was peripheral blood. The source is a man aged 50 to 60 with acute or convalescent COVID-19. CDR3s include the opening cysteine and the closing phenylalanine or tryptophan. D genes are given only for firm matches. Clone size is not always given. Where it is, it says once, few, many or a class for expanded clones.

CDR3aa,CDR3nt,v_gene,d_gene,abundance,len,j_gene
CASSKSTDRANTEAFF,TGTGCCAGCAGCAAAAGTACGGACAGGGCCAACACTGAAGCTTTCTTT,TRBV21-1,.,.,16,TRBJ1-1
CASSYMGDEQFF,TGTGCCAGTAGTTATATGGGCGATGAGCAGTTCTTC,TRBV19,.,.,12,TRBJ2-1
CASSFSGTGGTQYF,TGTGCCAGTAGCTTCTCGGGGACAGGGGGTACGCAGTATTTT,TRBV19,TRBD1,.,14,TRBJ2-3
CASSLATGGSTDTQYF,TGTGCCAGCAGCTTAGCGACGGGAGGGAGCACAGATACGCAGTATTTT,TRBV7-2,TRBD2,.,16,TRBJ2-3
CASSAGDSNQPQHF,TGTGCCAGCAGCGCGGGTGATAGCAATCAGCCCCAGCATTTT,TRBV9,.,.,14,TRBJ1-5
CASSSGQTGVYGYTF,TGTGCCAGCAGCTCGGGACAGACGGGTGTTTATGGCTACACCTTC,TRBV5-6,TRBD1,few,15,TRBJ1-2
CASSLLDRGYTEAFF,TGTGCCAGCAGTTTACTGGACAGGGGTTACACTGAAGCTTTCTTT,TRBV28,TRBD1,once,15,TRBJ1-1
CASKVTAFNSPLHF,TGTGCCAGCAAAGTGACAGCATTTAATTCACCCCTCCACTTT,TRBV28,.,.,14,TRBJ1-6
CATSRDYRGHQPQHF,TGTGCCACCAGCAGAGATTACAGGGGCCATCAGCCCCAGCATTTT,TRBV15,TRBD1,.,15,TRBJ1-5
CASSDRGGTGELFF,TGTGCCAGCAGTGACAGGGGAGGGACCGGGGAGCTGTTTTTT,TRBV6-1,.,once,14,TRBJ2-2
CASSPAGSEETQYF,TGTGCCAGCAGCCCCGCCGGGAGCGAAGAGACCCAGTACTTC,TRBV7-6,.,.,14,TRBJ2-5
CASSLGTGREEQYF,TGTGCCAGCAGCTTAGGGACAGGGAGGGAAGAGCAGTACTTC,TRBV5-8,TRBD1,.,14,TRBJ2-7
CASSQEGLVGATLSGGYTF,TGCGCCAGCAGCCAAGAGGGGCTCGTTGGGGCGACCCTGAGTGGTGGCTACACCTTC,TRBV4-1,.,.,19,TRBJ1-2
CASSRDSAYEQYF,TGTGCCAGCAGTCGGGACTCAGCCTACGAGCAGTACTTC,TRBV12-3/TRBV12-4,.,.,13,TRBJ2-7
CASISDRGLGKLFF,TGTGCCAGCATCTCGGACAGGGGGCTTGGAAAACTGTTTTTT,TRBV6-5,TRBD1,.,14,TRBJ1-4
CAISVQGPDTQYF,TGTGCCATCAGTGTGCAGGGCCCAGATACGCAGTATTTT,TRBV10-3,.,.,13,TRBJ2-3
CASSSRQGTGELFF,TGTGCCAGCAGCTCCCGACAGGGTACCGGGGAGCTGTTTTTT,TRBV3-1/TRBV3-2,TRBD1,.,14,TRBJ2-2
CAGGGTGSQETQYF,TGTGCCGGGGGGGGGACAGGGTCCCAAGAGACCCAGTACTTC,TRBV10-3,TRBD1,.,14,TRBJ2-5
CASSYSGRDPFGGYTF,TGTGCCAGCAGTTACTCTGGGAGGGACCCTTTCGGAGGCTACACCTTC,TRBV6-2/TRBV6-3,.,.,16,TRBJ1-2
CATSDPRSGGYGGEQFF,TGTGCCACCAGTGACCCCCGGAGCGGGGGATACGGGGGTGAGCAGTTCTTC,TRBV24-1,TRBD2,.,17,TRBJ2-1
CASSQFQTNEKLFF,TGCGCCAGCAGCCAGTTCCAAACTAATGAAAAACTGTTTTTT,TRBV4-3,.,.,14,TRBJ1-4
CASSYDGQESSHEQFF,TGTGCCAGCAGTTACGATGGGCAGGAATCGTCCCATGAGCAGTTCTTC,TRBV6-5,.,.,16,TRBJ2-1
CASSYSQQNPLFVAKNIQYF,TGTGCCAGCAGTTACTCCCAACAGAACCCACTTTTTGTAGCCAAAAACATTCAGTACTTC,TRBV6-2/TRBV6-3,.,.,20,TRBJ2-4
CASSYPDGVFEAFF,TGTGCCAGCAGTTACCCCGACGGAGTATTTGAAGCTTTCTTT,TRBV6-6,.,.,14,TRBJ1-1
CASSTTGTGRNTGELFF,TGTGCCAGCAGTACAACCGGGACAGGGAGGAACACCGGGGAGCTGTTTTTT,TRBV27,TRBD1,.,17,TRBJ2-2
CASSGSGTTNQETQYF,TGTGCCAGCAGTGGATCCGGGACTACCAACCAAGAGACCCAGTACTTC,TRBV2,TRBD2,.,16,TRBJ2-5
CASKTGVSSGANVLTF,TGTGCCAGTAAAACAGGGGTCTCCTCTGGGGCCAACGTCCTGACTTTC,TRBV19,TRBD1,.,16,TRBJ2-6
CASSHYSGNTIYF,TGTGCCAGCAGCCACTACTCTGGAAACACCATATATTTT,TRBV3-1/TRBV3-2,.,.,13,TRBJ1-3
CASSQTGGAGQPQHF,TGCGCCAGCAGCCAAACAGGGGGAGCTGGTCAGCCCCAGCATTTT,TRBV4-3,TRBD1,.,15,TRBJ1-5
CASSALQGSNTEAFF,TGTGCCAGCAGCGCTCTACAGGGGTCCAACACTGAAGCTTTCTTT,TRBV7-8,TRBD1,.,15,TRBJ1-1
CASSLTPGGDLDTQYF,TGTGCCAGCAGCTTAACCCCAGGGGGAGATCTAGATACGCAGTATTTT,TRBV7-9,TRBD1,.,16,TRBJ2-3
CASSSDRGSNQPQHF,TGTGCCAGCAGCAGCGACAGGGGCAGCAATCAGCCCCAGCATTTT,TRBV7-2,TRBD1,.,15,TRBJ1-5
CSASMGQEFYTEAFF,TGCAGTGCTAGTATGGGACAGGAGTTTTACACTGAAGCTTTCTTT,TRBV20-1,TRBD1,.,15,TRBJ1-1
CATSGGIEQFF,TGTGCCACCAGCGGCGGTATAGAGCAGTTCTTC,TRBV24-1,.,.,11,TRBJ2-1
CATSRDQGVDGYTF,TGTGCCACCAGCAGAGATCAGGGGGTGGATGGCTACACCTTC,TRBV15,TRBD1,.,14,TRBJ1-2
CASSPTGTWELFF,TGTGCCAGCAGTCCCACAGGGACCTGGGAGCTGTTTTTT,TRBV28,.,.,13,TRBJ2-2
CASSFSGLAVNTGELFF,TGCGCCAGCAGCTTTTCGGGACTAGCCGTAAACACCGGGGAGCTGTTTTTT,TRBV5-1,TRBD2,.,17,TRBJ2-2
CASSKAGALGYTF,TGTGCCAGCAGCAAGGCGGGGGCGCTTGGCTACACCTTC,TRBV21-1,.,.,13,TRBJ1-2
CAWSESSPYEQYF,TGTGCCTGGAGTGAGTCCAGTCCCTACGAGCAGTACTTC,TRBV30,.,.,13,TRBJ2-7
CSAKGSPEAFF,TGCAGTGCTAAAGGGAGCCCTGAAGCTTTCTTT,TRBV20-1,.,.,11,TRBJ1-1
CSVWGGGLRGYTF,TGCAGCGTGTGGGGGGGCGGGCTACGTGGCTACACCTTC,TRBV29-1,.,.,13,TRBJ1-2
CASSFIEGNTEAFF,TGTGCCAGCAGCTTTATTGAGGGGAACACTGAAGCTTTCTTT,TRBV5-4,.,.,14,TRBJ1-1
CASSLTGQAYEQYF,TGCGCCAGCAGCTTGACGGGACAGGCCTACGAGCAGTACTTC,TRBV5-1,TRBD1,.,14,TRBJ2-7
CASSYLTGGNTEAFF,TGTGCCAGCAGTTACTTAACCGGGGGGAACACTGAAGCTTTCTTT,TRBV6-5,.,.,15,TRBJ1-1
CASSLIQASSGSGDTQYF,TGTGCCAGCAGCTTAATTCAGGCGTCTAGCGGGAGTGGAGATACGCAGTATTTT,TRBV11-2,TRBD2,.,18,TRBJ2-3